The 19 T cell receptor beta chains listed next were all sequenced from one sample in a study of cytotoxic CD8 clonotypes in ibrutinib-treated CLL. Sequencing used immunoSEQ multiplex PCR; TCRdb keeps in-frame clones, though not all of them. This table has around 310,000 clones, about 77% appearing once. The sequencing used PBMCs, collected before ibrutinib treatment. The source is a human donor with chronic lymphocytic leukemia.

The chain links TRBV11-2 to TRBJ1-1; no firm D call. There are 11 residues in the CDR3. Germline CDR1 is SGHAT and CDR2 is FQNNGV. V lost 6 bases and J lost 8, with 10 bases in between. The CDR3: CASSGLLEAFF. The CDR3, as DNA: TGTGCCAGCAGTGGGCTCTTGGAAGCTTTCTTT.

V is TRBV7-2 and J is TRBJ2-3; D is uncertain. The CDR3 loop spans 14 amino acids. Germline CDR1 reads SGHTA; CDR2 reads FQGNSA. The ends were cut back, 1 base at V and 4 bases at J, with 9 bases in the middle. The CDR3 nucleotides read TGTGCCAGCAGCTTAGGTAGGGTGCCAGATACGCAGTATTTT. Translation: CASSLGRVPDTQYF.

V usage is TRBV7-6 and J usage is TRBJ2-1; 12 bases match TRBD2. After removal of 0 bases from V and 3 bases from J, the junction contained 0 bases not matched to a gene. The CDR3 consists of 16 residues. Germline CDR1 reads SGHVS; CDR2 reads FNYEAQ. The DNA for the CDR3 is TGTGCCAGCAGCTTAGCGACTAGCGGGAGCTACAATGAGCAGTTCTTC. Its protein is CASSLATSGSYNEQFF.

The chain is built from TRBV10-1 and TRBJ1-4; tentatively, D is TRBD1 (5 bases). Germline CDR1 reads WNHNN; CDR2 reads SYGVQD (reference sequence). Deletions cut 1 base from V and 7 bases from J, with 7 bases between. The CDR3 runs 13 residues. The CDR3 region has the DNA TGCGCCAGCAGTGAGTTTAGGGGTGAAAAACTGTTTTTT. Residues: CASSEFRGEKLFF.

DNA for the CDR3: TGTGCCAGCAGCTCTGGGACTAGCGGCCTACGCTCCTACAATGAGCAGTTCTTC. As protein: CASSSGTSGLRSYNEQFF. The chain recombines TRBV7-9 with TRBJ2-1; 11 nucleotides align to TRBD2. Germline CDR1 is SEHNR and CDR2 is FQNEAQ (reference sequence). V shed 4 bases and J 0 bases; nucleotides not matched to a gene: 8. The CDR3 extends over 18 amino acids.

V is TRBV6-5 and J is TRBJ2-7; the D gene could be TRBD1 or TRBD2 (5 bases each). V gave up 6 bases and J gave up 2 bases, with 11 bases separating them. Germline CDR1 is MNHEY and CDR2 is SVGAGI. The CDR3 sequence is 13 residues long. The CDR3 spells CASRGPIAYEQYF. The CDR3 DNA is TGTGCCAGCAGGGGACCGATCGCCTACGAGCAGTACTTC.

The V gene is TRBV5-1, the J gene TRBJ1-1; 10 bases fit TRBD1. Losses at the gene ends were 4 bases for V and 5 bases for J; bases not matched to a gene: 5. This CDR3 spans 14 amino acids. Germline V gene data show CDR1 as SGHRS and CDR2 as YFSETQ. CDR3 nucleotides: TGCGCCAGCAGCGTAGACAGGGGGCAAACTGAAGCTTTCTTT. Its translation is CASSVDRGQTEAFF.

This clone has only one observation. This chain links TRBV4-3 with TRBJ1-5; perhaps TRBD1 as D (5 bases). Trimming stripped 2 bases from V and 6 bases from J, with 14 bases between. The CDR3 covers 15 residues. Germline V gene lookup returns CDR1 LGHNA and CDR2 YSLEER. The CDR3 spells CASSQLYWGSQPQHF. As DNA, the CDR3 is TGCGCCAGCAGCCAACTTTATTGGGGCAGTCAGCCCCAGCATTTT.

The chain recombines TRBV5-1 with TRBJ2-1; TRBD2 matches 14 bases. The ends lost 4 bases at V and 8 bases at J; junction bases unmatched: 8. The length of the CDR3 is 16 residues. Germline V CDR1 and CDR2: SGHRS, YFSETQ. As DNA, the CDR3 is TGCGCCAGCAGCCAGGGACTAGCGGGAGTAGGGTATGAGCAGTTCTTC. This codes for CASSQGLAGVGYEQFF.

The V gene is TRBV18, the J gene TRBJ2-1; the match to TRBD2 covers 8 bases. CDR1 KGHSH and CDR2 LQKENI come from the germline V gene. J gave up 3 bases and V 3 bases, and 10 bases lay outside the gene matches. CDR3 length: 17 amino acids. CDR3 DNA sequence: TGTGCCAGCTCACCTAAGGACGCGGGACTAGGCTACAATGAGCAGTTCTTC. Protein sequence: CASSPKDAGLGYNEQFF.

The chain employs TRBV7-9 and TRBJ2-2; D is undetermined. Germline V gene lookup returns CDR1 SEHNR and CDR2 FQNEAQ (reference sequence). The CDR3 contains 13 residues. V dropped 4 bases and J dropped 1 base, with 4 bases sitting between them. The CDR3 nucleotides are TGTGCCAGCAGCTATTTGAACACCGGGGAGCTGTTTTTT. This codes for CASSYLNTGELFF. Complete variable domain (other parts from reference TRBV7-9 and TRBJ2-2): DTGVSQNPRHKITKRGQNVTFRCDPISEHNRLYWYRQTLGQGPEFLTYFQNEAQLEKSRLLSDRFSAERPKGSFSTLEIQRTEQGDSAMYLCASSYLNTGELFFGEGSRLTVL.

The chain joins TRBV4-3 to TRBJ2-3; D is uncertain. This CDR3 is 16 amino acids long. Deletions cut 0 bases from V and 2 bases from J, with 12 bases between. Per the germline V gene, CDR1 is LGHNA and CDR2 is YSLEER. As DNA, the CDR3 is TGCGCCAGCAGCCAAGACGTTGGTTCCCCCACAGATACGCAGTATTTT. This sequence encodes CASSQDVGSPTDTQYF.

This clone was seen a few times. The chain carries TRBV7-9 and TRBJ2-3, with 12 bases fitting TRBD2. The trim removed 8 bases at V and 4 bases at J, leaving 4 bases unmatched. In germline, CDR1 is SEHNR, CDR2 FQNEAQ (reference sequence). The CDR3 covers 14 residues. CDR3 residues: CASASGRAPDTQYF. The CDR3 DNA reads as TGTGCCAGCGCTAGCGGGAGGGCCCCAGATACGCAGTATTTT.

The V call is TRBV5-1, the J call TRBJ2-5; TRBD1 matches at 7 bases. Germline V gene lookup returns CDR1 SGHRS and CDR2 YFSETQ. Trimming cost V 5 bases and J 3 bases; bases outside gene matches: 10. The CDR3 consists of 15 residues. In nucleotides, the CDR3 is TGCGCCAGCAGAATTTCCGGGACAGTAGAAGAGACCCAGTACTTC. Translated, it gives CASRISGTVEETQYF.

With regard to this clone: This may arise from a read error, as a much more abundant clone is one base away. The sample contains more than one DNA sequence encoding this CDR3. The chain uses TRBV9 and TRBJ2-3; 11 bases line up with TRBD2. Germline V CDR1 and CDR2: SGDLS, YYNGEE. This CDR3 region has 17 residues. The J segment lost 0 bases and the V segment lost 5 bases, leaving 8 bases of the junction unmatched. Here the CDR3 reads CASSVLAGATSTDTQYF. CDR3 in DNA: TGTGCCAGCAGTGTACTAGCGGGAGCCACTAGCACAGATACGCAGTATTTT.

CDR3 loop: CASSSGQGAIYGYTF. CDR3 coding DNA: TGTGCCAGCAGCTCTGGACAGGGGGCGATCTATGGCTACACCTTC. The gene calls are TRBV5-5 and TRBJ1-2; TRBD1 agrees at 11 bases. This CDR3 has 15 amino acids. After removal of 3 bases from V and 4 bases from J, the junction contained 5 bases not matched to a gene. Germline V gene sequence: CDR1 SGHKS, CDR2 YYEKEE (reference sequence).

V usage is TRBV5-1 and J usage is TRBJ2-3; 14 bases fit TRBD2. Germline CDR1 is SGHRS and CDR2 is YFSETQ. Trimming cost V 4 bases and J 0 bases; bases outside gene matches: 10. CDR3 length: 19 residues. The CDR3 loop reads CASSAPGTSGSFSTDTQYF. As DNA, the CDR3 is TGCGCCAGCAGCGCTCCCGGGACTAGCGGGAGCTTTAGCACAGATACGCAGTATTTT.

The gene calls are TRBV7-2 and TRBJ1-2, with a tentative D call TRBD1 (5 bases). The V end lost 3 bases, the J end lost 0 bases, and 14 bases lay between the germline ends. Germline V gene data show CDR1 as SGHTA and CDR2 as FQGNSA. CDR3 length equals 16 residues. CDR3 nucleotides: TGTGCCAGCAGCTTGGTTAGACAGCCAACTAACTATGGCTACACCTTC. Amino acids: CASSLVRQPTNYGYTF.

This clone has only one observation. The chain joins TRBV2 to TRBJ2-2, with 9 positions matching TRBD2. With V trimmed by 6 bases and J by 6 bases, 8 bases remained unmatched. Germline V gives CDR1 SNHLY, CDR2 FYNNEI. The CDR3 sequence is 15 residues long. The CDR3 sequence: CASRNLAGVAGELFF. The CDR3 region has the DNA TGTGCCAGCAGAAACTTAGCGGGGGTCGCCGGGGAGCTGTTTTTT.